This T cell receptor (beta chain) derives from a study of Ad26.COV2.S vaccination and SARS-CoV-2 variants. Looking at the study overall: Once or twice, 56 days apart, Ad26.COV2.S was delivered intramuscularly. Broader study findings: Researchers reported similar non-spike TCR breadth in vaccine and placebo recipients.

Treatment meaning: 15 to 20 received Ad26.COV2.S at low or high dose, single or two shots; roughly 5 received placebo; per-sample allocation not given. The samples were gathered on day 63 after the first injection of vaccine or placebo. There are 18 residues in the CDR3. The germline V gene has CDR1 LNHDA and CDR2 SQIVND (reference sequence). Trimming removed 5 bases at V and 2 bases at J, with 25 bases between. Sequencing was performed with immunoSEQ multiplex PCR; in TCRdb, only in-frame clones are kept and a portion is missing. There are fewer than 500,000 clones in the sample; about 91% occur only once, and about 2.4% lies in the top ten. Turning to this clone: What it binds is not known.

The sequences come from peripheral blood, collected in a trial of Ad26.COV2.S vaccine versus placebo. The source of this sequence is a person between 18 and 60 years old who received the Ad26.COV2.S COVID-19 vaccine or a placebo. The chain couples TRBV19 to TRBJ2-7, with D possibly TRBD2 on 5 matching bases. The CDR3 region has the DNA TGTGCCAGTAGTCCATACCACCTCAGGACTCCCAATCCCTACGAGCAGTACTTC. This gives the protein CASSPYHLRTPNPYEQYF.